Listed here are 16 T cell receptor beta chains from one sample, sequenced in a study of blood T cells in healthy people across ages. Then a second PCR, running about 7 to 11 cycles, was carried out with a sample-barcoded 5' primer and a J-beta primer mix. TCRdb itself ran the 5' RACE reads through MiXCR, one entry per CDR3 protein. Of 850,000 to 1,000,000 distinct CDR3 sequences listed, roughly half are singletons. Sequences were obtained from blood. The source is a woman aged 60-70 years in good health.

The rearrangement links TRBV29-1 to TRBJ1-2; 7 positions match TRBD1. The CDR3 is 15 residues long. Germline CDR1 and CDR2: SQVTM and ANQGSEA. The V gene end was trimmed by 4 bases and the J gene end by 7 bases; junction bases not matched to a gene: 15. CDR3 region: CSVVVQAGGRPGYTF. In nucleotides, the CDR3 is TGCAGCGTTGTTGTTCAGGCAGGGGGTCGTCCTGGCTACACCTTC.

This chain links TRBV7-2 with TRBJ1-4; D not certain. The CDR3 has 15 residues. The germline gives CDR1 SGHTA, CDR2 FQGNSA. Deletions cut 1 base from V and 9 bases from J, with 15 bases between. Here the CDR3 reads CASSLVVEDPKKLFF. In DNA form, the CDR3 reads TGTGCCAGCAGCTTAGTGGTAGAGGATCCTAAAAAACTGTTTTTT.

With respect to this clonotype: Relative to the germline gene, one junction end is altered; a read error may explain this. This chain joins TRBV29-1 and TRBJ1-5, with D maybe TRBD1 (6 bases). This CDR3 contains 13 residues. Germline values: CDR1 SQVTM, CDR2 ANQGSEA. For the CDR3, the DNA is TGCAGCGTTAGACAGGATAGCAATCCGCCCCAGCATTTT. Residues: CSVRQDSNPPQHF. Full variable domain (rest looked up from reference TRBV29-1 and TRBJ1-5): SAVISQKPSRDICQRGTSLTIQCQVDSQVTMMFWYRQQPGQSLTLIATANQGSEATYESGFVIDKFPISRPNLTFSTLTVSNMSPEDSSIYLCSVRQDSNPPQHFGDGTRLSIL.

The J gene is TRBJ2-2, the V gene TRBV11-2; D might be TRBD2 (5 bases). Looked up from germline, CDR1 is SGHAT and CDR2 is FQNNGV. This CDR3 contains 15 residues. Deletions cut 6 bases from V and 1 base from J, with 12 bases between. CDR3 bases: TGTGCCAGCAGAGAGGGTCCGGGGAACACCGGGGAGCTGTTTTTT. Translated, it gives CASREGPGNTGELFF. Filled out from reference TRBV11-2 and TRBJ2-2, the complete variable domain reads EAGVAQSPRYKIIEKRQSVAFWCNPISGHATLYWYQQILGQGPKLLIQFQNNGVVDDSQLPKDRFSAERLKGVDSTLKIQPAKLEDSAVYLCASREGPGNTGELFFGEGSRLTVL.

The chain recombines TRBV3-1 with TRBJ2-1; the match to TRBD2 covers 12 bases. The CDR3 contains 17 residues. Per the germline V gene, CDR1 is LGHDT and CDR2 is YNNKEL (reference sequence). V shed 4 bases, J shed 7 bases, and the junction held 11 bases outside the gene matches. This CDR3 is CASSLRTSGVNRNEQFF. As DNA, the CDR3 is TGTGCCAGCAGCCTCCGGACTAGCGGGGTGAATCGGAATGAGCAGTTCTTC.

This chain joins TRBV27 and TRBJ2-3; 9 nucleotides agree with TRBD2. Germline CDR1 reads MNHEY; CDR2 reads SMNVEV (reference sequence). Trimming at V came to 6 bases and at J to 0 bases, leaving 7 bases not matched to a gene. The length of the CDR3 is 16 residues. The CDR3 bases are TGTGCCAGCAGGAAGACTAGCGGACCTAGCACAGATACGCAGTATTTT. It encodes CASRKTSGPSTDTQYF.

This clonotype was seen only once. The chain uses TRBV2 and TRBJ2-1; TRBD2 might be the D (5 bases). CDR1 and CDR2 (germline): SNHLY, FYNNEI. CDR3 length equals 12 residues. V gave up 6 bases and J gave up 15 bases, with 18 bases separating them. The CDR3 DNA reads as TGTGCCAGCAGCGCGGAACTAGGCACCCCGTTCTTC. Translating it yields CASSAELGTPFF.

Of note for this clonotype: One junction end does not reproduce the germline sequence, and a read error may be involved. The V gene is TRBV7-2, the J gene TRBJ1-2; possible D gene TRBD1, 6 bases. The CDR3 sequence is 13 residues long. Germline V gene sequence: CDR1 SGHTA, CDR2 FQGNSA. The CDR3 is CASSPRTDYRYTF. CDR3 DNA: TGTGCCAGCAGCCCCCGGACAGACTATCGCTACACCTTC.

The chain combines TRBV5-6 with TRBJ2-1; perhaps TRBD2 as D (5 bases). Germline V gives CDR1 SGHDT, CDR2 YYEEEE. Between the trimmed V and J ends, which lost 0 bases and 6 bases, there was a span of 16 bases. The CDR3 extends over 16 amino acids. As DNA, the CDR3 is TGTGCCAGCAGCTTGGGACGCCTGGGAGTGGTCAATGAGCAGTTCTTC. It is translated as CASSLGRLGVVNEQFF.

This rearrangement joins TRBV4-2 to TRBJ2-6, with 7 bases matching TRBD1. The junction had 15 bases not matched to a gene; V was cut back by 3 bases and J by 4 bases. CDR1 LGHNA and CDR2 YNFKEQ come from the germline V gene. The CDR3 totals 19 residues. CDR3 nucleotides: TGTGCCAGCAGCCAGTCTCCGGGACAGAAGACTCCCGGGGCCAACGTCCTGACTTTC. This gives the protein CASSQSPGQKTPGANVLTF.

The chain couples TRBV7-2 to TRBJ2-7; weak D call: TRBD1 (6 bases). CDR3 length: 15 amino acids. Trimming left V 5 bases short and J 1 base short, with 15 bases between. The V gene's germline CDR1 is SGHTA and CDR2 FQGNSA. CDR3 sequence (DNA): TGTGCCAGCAGCCTACGCACAGGGCTTTCCTACGAGCAGTACTTC. Translated: CASSLRTGLSYEQYF.

The V gene is TRBV7-2, the J gene TRBJ2-6; D gene uncertain. The V gene lost 4 bases and the J gene lost 3 bases, with 10 bases spanning the gap. CDR1 and CDR2 from the germline V gene are SGHTA and FQGNSA. This CDR3 is built from 15 residues. CDR3 in DNA: TGTGCCAGCAGCTCCCATCAGGATGGGGCCAACGTCCTGACTTTC. It encodes CASSSHQDGANVLTF.

The chain employs TRBV21-1 and TRBJ1-1; TRBD1, as called in the table, went unchecked against the DNA. TRBV21-1 has pseudogene status. This CDR3 region has 16 residues. Here the CDR3 DNA reads TGTGCCAGCAGCAAAAAGGGGCGGCGGAGGGGTCCTGAAGCTTTCTTT. Its translation is CASSKKGRRRGPEAFF.

A few counts support this clonotype. J is TRBJ2-7 and V is TRBV28; D is unclear. Trimming pared 6 bases from V and 7 bases from J, leaving 25 bases between. The CDR3 sequence is 16 residues long. Germline assignment: CDR1 MDHEN and CDR2 SYDVKM. DNA of the CDR3: TGTGCCAGCAGAGGGATGGGAATCGCCGCCCTGGGGGAGCAGTACTTC. This encodes CASRGMGIAALGEQYF.

This chain joins TRBV19 and TRBJ2-1; possible D gene TRBD2, 6 bases. V was shortened by 7 bases and J by 5 bases, with 18 bases between the two germline ends. Germline values: CDR1 LNHDA, CDR2 SQIVND (reference sequence). CDR3 size: 15 residues. The chain's CDR3 is CASTQGGKVNNEQFF. CDR3 in DNA: TGTGCCAGTACCCAAGGAGGGAAAGTGAACAATGAGCAGTTCTTC.

This clonotype came up a few times. The rearrangement joins TRBV15 to TRBJ2-3; D unclear. V was clipped by 3 bases and J by 4 bases, with 8 bases between them. Germline assignment: CDR1 LNHNV and CDR2 YYDKDF (reference sequence). The CDR3 loop spans 13 amino acids. CDR3 protein: CATSRAPPDTQYF. The DNA of the CDR3 is TGTGCCACCAGCAGGGCTCCGCCAGATACGCAGTATTTT.